This TCR beta chain was sequenced during a study of blood T cell repertoires in COVID-19 (dated by TCRdb to 2020 to 2021). The study in broad terms: Samples from collaborators originated in the United States, Italy and Spain and spanned both the acute and convalescent phases of COVID-19. A de-identified subject ID, COVID-19 status, age in years and sex were almost always included in the sample metadata. HLA class I and class II types, where available, came from metadata supplied by the sample provider rather than from assay-based typing. The dataset comprised deeply sampled blood TCRbeta repertoires from subjects exposed to, actively infected with, or recovered from COVID-19. Samples came from the ongoing ImmuneRACE study (first 160 participants) plus 1,254 subjects from 6 global collaborators. A freely available public database, intended as a resource for researchers studying the immune response to SARS-CoV-2, is where the repertoires were released. The material from the prospective study consisted of cDNA or gDNA derived from T cells, B-cell-depleted T cells, or PBMCs.

TCRbeta CDR3 regions were amplified from genomic DNA using the immunoSEQ Assay, a bias-controlled multiplex PCR. The original methods were these. The number of nucleated cells in each sample was estimated by amplification of reference gene primers within the assay. To quantify the absolute abundance of each unique TCRbeta CDR3 rearrangement, sequence reads were collapsed and filtered. For each sample, productive Simpson clonality was calculated as the square root of Simpson's diversity index across productive rearrangements. The source is immuneACCESS, and TCRdb retained only in-frame sequences with V and J called. Part of the clones is not carried over; for the studies checked, unresolved V genes explain less than half of this, and the remainder is unexplained. V, J and clone size were drawn from that table, and D and trimming were deduced from the DNA. This sample gives 300,000 to 350,000 clones in total; over 80% of them show up just once. Together, the top ten hold approximately 9% of the sample.

V loses 1 base of germline sequence and J loses 1 base, and the interval between the two ends is 8 bases. CDR1 and CDR2, looked up from the germline V gene, are SGHRS and YFSETQ. From its cysteine to its phenylalanine, the CDR3 spans 14 amino acids. Just CDR3 DNA is preserved here, 42 bases in frame from base 1. The paper as a whole reports these results and caveats: The amount of clinical and demographic metadata varied by source and participant and was provided uncurated.

On this clone: There is no known antigen for this receptor. Base qualities are not at hand, and no much larger clone is one base apart.

In the prospective study, participants were about 18 to 95 years old, resided in fewer than 25 geographic areas of the United States, and were enrolled through a virtual design. In the prospective study, participants were assigned to cohorts based on the clinical history participants reported in a screening survey and a study questionnaire. Recovered participants in ImmuneRACE Cohort 3 were defined by two consecutive negative NP/OP PCR tests, clearance by a healthcare professional, or resolution of symptoms. Each participant in the prospective study had whole blood, serum and a nasopharyngeal or oropharyngeal swab collected by mobile phlebotomists. Prospective study participants could optionally give additional blood draws and questionnaires over an approximately 2-month period. Before DNA extraction, prospective study blood samples were shipped either frozen or at room temperature.

The sequencing sample was made of PBMCs or T cells enriched from blood (not recorded which). The TCR originated in a woman aged 18-29 years who had recovered from COVID-19. The chain links TRBV5-1 with TRBJ1-2; too little of a D gene remains to name it. The CDR3 region: CASSLNSHNYGYTF. The nucleotides read TGCGCCAGCAGCTTGAACAGCCATAACTATGGCTACACCTTC.